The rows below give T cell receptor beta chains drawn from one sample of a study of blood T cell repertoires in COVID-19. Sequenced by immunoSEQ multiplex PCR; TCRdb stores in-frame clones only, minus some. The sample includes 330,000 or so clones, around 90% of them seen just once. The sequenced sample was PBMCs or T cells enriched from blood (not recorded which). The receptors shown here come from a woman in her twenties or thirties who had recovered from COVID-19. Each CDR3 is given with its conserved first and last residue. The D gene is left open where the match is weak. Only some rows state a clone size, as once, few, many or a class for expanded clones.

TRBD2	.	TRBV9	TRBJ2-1	CASSPFAGVNNEQFF	TGTGCCAGCAGCCCGTTCGCGGGGGTGAACAATGAGCAGTTCTTC
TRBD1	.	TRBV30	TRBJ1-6	CAWSPRGLVNSPLHF	TGTGCCTGGAGTCCCAGGGGGTTGGTTAATTCACCCCTCCACTTT
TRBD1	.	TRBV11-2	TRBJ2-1	CASSPDRGMFF	TGTGCCAGCAGCCCAGACAGGGGCATGTTCTTC
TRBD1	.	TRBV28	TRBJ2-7	CASRRGTGGSYEQYF	TGTGCCAGCAGGAGGGGGACAGGGGGCAGCTACGAGCAGTACTTC
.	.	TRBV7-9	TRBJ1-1	CASSLTGINTEAFF	TGTGCCAGCAGCTTAACCGGGATTAACACTGAAGCTTTCTTT
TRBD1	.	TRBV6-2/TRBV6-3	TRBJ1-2	CASSPTGRYGYTF	TGTGCCAGCAGCCCGACAGGGCGGTATGGCTACACCTTC
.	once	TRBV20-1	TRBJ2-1	CSASISDNEQFF	TGCAGTGCTAGTATTTCGGACAATGAGCAGTTCTTC
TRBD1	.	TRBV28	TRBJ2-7	CASSKDRNEQYF	TGTGCCAGCAGCAAGGACAGGAACGAGCAGTACTTC
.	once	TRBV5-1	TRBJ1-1	CASSFLPGRATEAFF	TGCGCCAGCAGCTTTCTGCCGGGCAGGGCCACTGAAGCTTTCTTT
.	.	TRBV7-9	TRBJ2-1	CASSPQGSSYNEQFF	TGTGCCAGCAGCCCCCAGGGGAGCTCCTACAATGAGCAGTTCTTC
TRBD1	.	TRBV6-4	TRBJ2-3	CASSDEGAGTDTQYF	TGTGCCAGCAGTGACGAGGGGGCGGGCACAGATACGCAGTATTTT
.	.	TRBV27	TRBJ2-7	CASSQQGYEQYF	TGTGCCAGCAGCCAACAGGGATACGAGCAGTACTTC
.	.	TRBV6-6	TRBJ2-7	CASSLRQTSYEQYF	TGTGCCAGCAGCCTCAGACAGACCTCCTACGAGCAGTACTTC
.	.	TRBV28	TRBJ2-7	CASRMTASYEQYF	TGTGCCAGCAGGATGACAGCCTCCTACGAGCAGTACTTC
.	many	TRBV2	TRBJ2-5	CASYGSQETQYF	TGTGCCAGCTATGGCAGCCAAGAGACCCAGTACTTC
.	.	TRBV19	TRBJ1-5	CASSPLGVRDQPQHF	TGTGCCAGTAGCCCCCTCGGGGTACGGGATCAGCCCCAGCATTTT